Below, one TCR beta chain is given with its context. Germline lookup yields CDR1 SGHTA and CDR2 FQGNSA. The length of the CDR3 is 15 residues. Between the trimmed V and J ends, which lost 3 bases and 0 bases, there was a span of 11 bases. Original analysis: Cell counts per sample came from amplifying reference gene primers. Assay: immunoSEQ multiplex PCR; the TCRdb copy retains only in-frame clones and omits some. D and trimming come from the DNA, and the V and J calls and clone size come from that table. The sample includes fewer than 400,000 clones, around 83% of them seen just once. The data derive from a study of blood T cell repertoires in COVID-19.

The source material was peripheral blood. This TCR was sampled from a man aged 25 to 40 with active or convalescent COVID-19. This chain connects TRBV7-2 to TRBJ1-1; no clear D. The CDR3: CASSLTTLMNTEAFF. In DNA form, the CDR3 reads TGTGCCAGCAGCTTGACGACTCTCATGAACACTGAAGCTTTCTTT.